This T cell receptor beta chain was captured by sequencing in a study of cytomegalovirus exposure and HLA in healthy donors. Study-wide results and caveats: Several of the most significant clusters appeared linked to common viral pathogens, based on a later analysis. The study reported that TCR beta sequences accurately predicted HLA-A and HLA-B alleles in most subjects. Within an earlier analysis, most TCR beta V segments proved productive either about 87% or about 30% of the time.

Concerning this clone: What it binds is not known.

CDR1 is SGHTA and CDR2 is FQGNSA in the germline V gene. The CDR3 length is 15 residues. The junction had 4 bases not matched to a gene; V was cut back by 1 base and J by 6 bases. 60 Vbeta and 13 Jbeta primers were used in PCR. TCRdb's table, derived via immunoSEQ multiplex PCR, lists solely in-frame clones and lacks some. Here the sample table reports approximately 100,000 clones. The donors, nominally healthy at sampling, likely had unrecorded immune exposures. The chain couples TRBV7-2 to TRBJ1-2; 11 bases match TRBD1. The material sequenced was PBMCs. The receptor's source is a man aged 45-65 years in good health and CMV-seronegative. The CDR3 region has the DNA TGTGCCAGCAGCTTAGGGACAGGGGGCCGGAATGGCTACACCTTC. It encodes CASSLGTGGRNGYTF.